The 16 T cell receptor beta chains reported below all come from one sample, sequenced in a study of cytotoxic CD8 clonotypes in ibrutinib-treated CLL. Produced via immunoSEQ multiplex PCR; TCRdb's table is partial and in-frame only. In the table there are about 130,000 clones, about 80% of which are singletons. The specimen was PBMCs, collected after 24 months of ibrutinib treatment. These receptors originate from a human donor with chronic lymphocytic leukemia.

The genes are TRBV2 and TRBJ2-3; possible D gene TRBD2, 5 bases. Trimming cost V 4 bases and J 2 bases, with 10 bases left between them. The germline V gene encodes CDR1 SNHLY and CDR2 FYNNEI. The CDR3 extends over 14 amino acids. CDR3 loop: CASSVRGITDTQYF. For the CDR3, the DNA is TGTGCCAGCAGTGTCCGGGGAATCACAGATACGCAGTATTTT. Complete variable domain (other parts from reference TRBV2 and TRBJ2-3): EPEVTQTPSHQVTQMGQEVILRCVPISNHLYFYWYRQILGQKVEFLVSFYNNEISEKSEIFDDQFSVERPDGSNFTLKIRSTKLEDSAMYFCASSVRGITDTQYFGPGTRLTVL.

The gene calls are TRBV9 and TRBJ2-7, with 7 bases that match TRBD2. The CDR3 is 15 residues long. Germline CDR1 SGDLS, CDR2 YYNGEE. Trimming took 0 bases from V and 0 from J; bases not matched to a gene: 3. The CDR3 sequence: CASSVGGGGSYEQYF. Here the CDR3 DNA reads TGTGCCAGCAGCGTAGGAGGCGGGGGCTCCTACGAGCAGTACTTC.

The chain recombines TRBV28 with TRBJ2-5; TRBD1 aligns across 7 bases. Germline CDR1 reads MDHEN; CDR2 reads SYDVKM. CDR3 length: 14 amino acids. The V segment lost 6 bases and the J segment 3 bases; nucleotides outside the gene matches: 7. This CDR3 is CASRGTGQEETQYF. The CDR3 bases are TGTGCCAGCAGGGGGACCGGACAGGAAGAGACCCAGTACTTC.

This clone was detected a few times. The chain is built from TRBV18 and TRBJ1-2, with unresolved D. Germline values: CDR1 KGHSH, CDR2 LQKENI. The CDR3 sequence is 14 residues long. Trimming took off 2 bases at V and 5 bases at J, with 12 bases between the two ends. The DNA for the CDR3 is TGTGCCAGCTCACCAGACGTGGGCGGGTATGGCTACACCTTC. The encoded protein is CASSPDVGGYGYTF.

V usage is TRBV6-5 and J usage is TRBJ2-7; 7 bases match TRBD2. CDR3 length: 16 amino acids. Germline loops: CDR1 MNHEY, CDR2 SVGAGI. J was trimmed by 5 bases and V by 0 bases; bases with no gene match: 10. CDR3 sequence: CASSYSASGNWDEQYF. CDR3 sequence (DNA): TGTGCCAGCAGTTACTCGGCCAGCGGGAACTGGGACGAGCAGTACTTC.

The CDR3: CASSYGAGTVYEQYF. The CDR3 DNA follows: TGTGCCAGCAGTTACGGCGCCGGGACAGTCTACGAGCAGTACTTC. The genes are TRBV27 and TRBJ2-7, with 7 bases fitting TRBD1. With V trimmed by 4 bases and J by 3 bases, 9 bases remained unmatched. Germline V gene data show CDR1 as MNHEY and CDR2 as SMNVEV (reference sequence). The length of the CDR3 is 15 residues.

This clone was observed a few times. The chain uses TRBV6-1 and TRBJ2-6; no clear D gene. This CDR3 region has 15 residues. The germline gives CDR1 MNHNS, CDR2 SASEGT. Trimming took 6 bases from V and 7 from J, leaving 16 bases between them. DNA for the CDR3: TGTGCCAGCAGCGCGGCAGCCCGTCGAGCCAACGTCCTGACTTTC. Translated, it gives CASSAAARRANVLTF.

This chain uses TRBV7-2 with TRBJ2-7; 9 nucleotides line up with TRBD1. Germline loops: CDR1 SGHTA, CDR2 FQGNSA. The CDR3 loop spans 14 amino acids. Germline trimming cut 4 bases from V and 0 bases from J; bases unmatched to any gene: 1. In nucleotides, the CDR3 is TGTGCCAGCAGCTCGGACAGGGGCTCCTACGAGCAGTACTTC. This codes for CASSSDRGSYEQYF.

The chain combines TRBV6-5 with TRBJ2-2; D is undetermined. Germline V gene sequence: CDR1 MNHEY, CDR2 SVGAGI. Trimming stripped 2 bases from V and 4 bases from J, with 8 bases between. The CDR3 sequence is 14 residues long. In DNA, the CDR3 is TGTGCCAGCAGTTACGGGCAGACCACCGGGGAGCTGTTTTTT. The encoded protein is CASSYGQTTGELFF.

V and J are TRBV6-4 and TRBJ2-3, with unresolved D. Per the germline V gene, CDR1 is MRHNA and CDR2 is SNTAGT. The ends were cut back, 4 bases at V and 0 bases at J, with 8 bases in the middle. The CDR3 extends over 14 amino acids. The CDR3 DNA sequence: TGTGCCAGCAGTGGGCTAACTAGCACAGATACGCAGTATTTT. Its translation: CASSGLTSTDTQYF.

This clone was seen once. The chain recombines TRBV28 with TRBJ2-3; 11 positions agree with TRBD2. The germline V gene encodes CDR1 MDHEN and CDR2 SYDVKM. The V segment lost 6 bases and the J segment 6 bases; nucleotides outside the gene matches: 8. This CDR3 is 15 amino acids long. In DNA, the CDR3 is TGTGCCAGCAGCCAGGTAGCGGGAGGGACGGATACGCAGTATTTT. Its protein product is CASSQVAGGTDTQYF.

This clone was seen more than once but under ten times. V and J are TRBV15 and TRBJ1-1; perhaps TRBD1 as D (6 bases). CDR1 LNHNV and CDR2 YYDKDF come from the germline V gene (reference sequence). CDR3 size: 17 residues. Trimming pared 1 base from V and 5 bases from J, leaving 20 bases between. The CDR3 loop is CATSRGARGGGATEAFF. CDR3 coding DNA: TGTGCCACCAGCAGAGGGGCCAGGGGTGGTGGGGCGACTGAAGCTTTCTTT.

In this sample, this clone turned up a few times. The chain combines TRBV19 with TRBJ1-5; no reliable D call. This CDR3 spans 13 amino acids. Looked up from germline, CDR1 is LNHDA and CDR2 is SQIVND (reference sequence). The V and J ends lost 5 bases and 8 bases respectively, with 13 bases between them. As DNA, the CDR3 is TGTGCCAGTAGTCCGAGGCCTAGGGAGCCCCAGCATTTT. Translation: CASSPRPREPQHF.

Worth noting for this clone: One end of the junction fails to match germline, which may point to a read error. The chain has TRBV28 and TRBJ2-6; D ambiguous. The CDR3 is 14 residues long. Germline CDR1 MDHEN, CDR2 SYDVKM. The CDR3 nucleotides are TGTGCCAGCAGTCTCCCGACTGGGACCAACGTCCTGACTTTC. As protein: CASSLPTGTNVLTF.

The chain joins TRBV27 to TRBJ2-7; either TRBD1 or TRBD2 may fit D (5 bases each). CDR1 and CDR2 (germline): MNHEY, SMNVEV (reference sequence). The CDR3 consists of 14 residues. V dropped 7 bases and J dropped 1 base, with 14 bases sitting between them. CDR3 residues: CASTPGPGSYEQYF. In DNA form, the CDR3 reads TGTGCCAGCACCCCAGGGCCGGGATCCTACGAGCAGTACTTC.

This clone has a single count. The DNA of the CDR3 is TGTGCCAGCAGCTTGTTTTGGGCTAGCGGGGGGCGGCAGACCCAGTACTTC. This codes for CASSLFWASGGRQTQYF. This chain connects TRBV5-6 to TRBJ2-5; 11 bases are a match to TRBD2. V lost 1 base and J lost 6; bases outside the gene matches: 11. Germline CDR1 SGHDT, CDR2 YYEEEE. The CDR3 is made up of 17 amino acids.